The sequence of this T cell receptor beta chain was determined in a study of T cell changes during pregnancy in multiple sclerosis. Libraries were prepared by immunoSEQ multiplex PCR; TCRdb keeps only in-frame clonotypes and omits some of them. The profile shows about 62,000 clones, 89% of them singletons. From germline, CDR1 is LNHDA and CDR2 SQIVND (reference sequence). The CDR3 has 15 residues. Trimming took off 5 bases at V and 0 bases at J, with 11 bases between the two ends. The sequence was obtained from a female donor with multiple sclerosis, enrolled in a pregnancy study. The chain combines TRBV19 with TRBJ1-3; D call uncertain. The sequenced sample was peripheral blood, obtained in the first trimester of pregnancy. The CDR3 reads CASSHIQSSGNTIYF. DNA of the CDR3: TGTGCCAGTAGTCATATACAGAGCTCTGGAAACACCATATATTTT.